The 21 T cell receptor beta chains listed next were all sequenced from one sample in a study of cytomegalovirus exposure and HLA in healthy donors. Primers included in the PCR were 60 Vbeta and 13 Jbeta primers. Using immunoSEQ multiplex PCR, the repertoire was profiled, and TCRdb retains in-frame clones only, with some absent. The sample records some 130,000 clones, under 80% being singletons. Material for sequencing was PBMCs. The receptors originated from a woman aged 50 to 60 in good health and CMV-seropositive.

This sequence joins TRBV27 and TRBJ2-3, with TRBD2 matching 9 bases. The germline CDR1 and CDR2 sequences are MNHEY and SMNVEV (reference sequence). The CDR3 loop spans 15 amino acids. J gave up 0 bases and V 2 bases, and 0 bases lay outside the gene matches. The CDR3 protein is CASSLLAGSTDTQYF. The CDR3 DNA sequence: TGTGCCAGCAGTTTACTAGCGGGGAGCACAGATACGCAGTATTTT.

The V and J genes are TRBV10-3 and TRBJ2-1; TRBD2 matches at 8 bases. The CDR3 sequence is 16 residues long. CDR1 ENHRY and CDR2 SYGVKD come from the germline V gene. J gave up 11 bases and V 3 bases, and 15 bases lay outside the gene matches. This chain's CDR3 is CAISDGGRGDGEQQFF. As DNA, the CDR3 is TGTGCCATCAGTGATGGGGGGCGGGGGGACGGAGAACAGCAGTTCTTC.

The CDR3 spells CASREKREGYGYTF. CDR3 DNA sequence: TGTGCCAGCAGAGAGAAACGGGAAGGGTATGGCTACACCTTC. V gene TRBV28 combines with J gene TRBJ1-2; D unclear. The CDR3 has 14 residues. V gave up 6 bases and J gave up 5 bases, with 16 bases separating them. Germline V gene sequence: CDR1 MDHEN, CDR2 SYDVKM.

V is TRBV7-2 and J is TRBJ2-7, with TRBD1 identical over 7 bases. Unmatched junction bases numbered 5, after V lost 1 base and J lost 2 bases. CDR1 and CDR2 from the germline V gene are SGHTA and FQGNSA. The CDR3 has 15 amino acids. The CDR3 protein is CASSLGGTATYEQYF. The CDR3, as DNA: TGTGCCAGCAGCTTAGGAGGGACAGCTACCTACGAGCAGTACTTC.

The V gene is TRBV28, the J gene TRBJ1-4; TRBD1 might be the D (5 bases). The CDR3 consists of 16 residues. V shed 2 bases and J shed 0 bases, with 10 bases lying between them. CDR1 and CDR2 (germline): MDHEN, SYDVKM. The CDR3 protein is CASSLPRAATNEKLFF. In DNA form, the CDR3 reads TGTGCCAGCAGTTTACCCAGGGCGGCAACTAATGAAAAACTGTTTTTT. Full variable domain (remainder filled in from reference TRBV28 and TRBJ1-4): DVKVTQSSRYLVKRTGEKVFLECVQDMDHENMFWYRQDPGLGLRLIYFSYDVKMKEKGDIPEGYSVSREKKERFSLILESASTNQTSMYLCASSLPRAATNEKLFFGSGTQLSVL.

V gene TRBV13 combines with J gene TRBJ2-3; possible D gene TRBD2, 7 bases. The CDR3 totals 15 residues. The V and J ends lost 5 bases and 7 bases respectively, with 19 bases between them. Germline CDR1 reads PRHDT; CDR2 reads FYEKMQ (reference sequence). The DNA of the CDR3 is TGTGCCAGCAGCCTGTTTACGGGGGGCCAAAATACGCAGTATTTT. Translation gives CASSLFTGGQNTQYF.

The rearrangement joins TRBV2 to TRBJ2-6; the match to TRBD1 covers 9 bases. The V gene's germline CDR1 is SNHLY and CDR2 FYNNEI. The CDR3 spans 16 residues. The junction had 5 bases not matched to a gene; V was cut back by 5 bases and J by 3 bases. The CDR3 DNA is TGTGCCAGCAGTTTACAGGGGGCAGGTGGGGCCAACGTCCTGACTTTC. Its translation: CASSLQGAGGANVLTF.

The chain uses TRBV27 and TRBJ2-5; no clear D. The J call could be wrong; TRBJ2-7 is a better fit for the DNA end. This CDR3 is 14 amino acids long. Looked up from germline, CDR1 is MNHEY and CDR2 is SMNVEV (reference sequence). The CDR3 here is CASSFTATTYEQYF. The DNA for the CDR3 is TGTGCCAGCAGTTTTACAGCTACGACCTACGAGCAGTACTTC.

The V call is TRBV4-2, the J call TRBJ2-7, with D possibly TRBD2 on 6 matching bases. The CDR3 sequence is 14 residues long. V was clipped by 0 bases and J by 6 bases, with 12 bases between them. The germline V gene encodes CDR1 LGHNA and CDR2 YNFKEQ. The CDR3 sequence: CASSQDLRGTEQYF. The DNA of the CDR3 is TGTGCCAGCAGCCAAGATCTTCGGGGGACCGAGCAGTACTTC.

The chain is built from TRBV19 and TRBJ1-1, with TRBD1 matching over 7 bases. The ends lost 4 bases at V and 0 bases at J; junction bases unmatched: 11. Germline CDR1 LNHDA, CDR2 SQIVND (reference sequence). This CDR3 region has 17 residues. CDR3 sequence: CASSKGWDSFMNTEAFF. In DNA form, the CDR3 reads TGTGCCAGTAGTAAAGGGTGGGACAGCTTCATGAACACTGAAGCTTTCTTT.

This clone occurred once. The rearrangement uses TRBV7-3 and TRBJ1-6, with TRBD1 identical over 7 bases. This CDR3 has 14 residues. Germline-derived CDR1 and CDR2 are SGHTA and FQGTGA. The junction had 8 bases not matched to a gene; V was cut back by 6 bases and J by 9 bases. For the CDR3, the DNA is TGTGCCAGCAGTTCCGGGACAGACGGTTCACCCCTCCACTTT. Residues: CASSSGTDGSPLHF.

The chain is built from TRBV5-6 and TRBJ1-2, with D unresolved. V was clipped by 1 base and J by 7 bases, with 11 bases between them. Germline lookup yields CDR1 SGHDT and CDR2 YYEEEE. This CDR3 contains 13 residues. The chain's CDR3 is CASSLRPAGGYTF. CDR3 sequence (DNA): TGTGCCAGCAGCTTGAGGCCGGCGGGTGGCTACACCTTC.

The chain is built from TRBV7-2 and TRBJ2-5; a possible D gene is TRBD1 (5 bases). The V gene lost 1 base and the J gene lost 5 bases, with 11 bases spanning the gap. Germline lookup yields CDR1 SGHTA and CDR2 FQGNSA. The CDR3 extends over 14 amino acids. The DNA for the CDR3 is TGTGCCAGCAGCTTAGGCGGTTGGGGCGAGACCCAGTACTTC. Translated, it gives CASSLGGWGETQYF. The entire variable domain, with the rest obtained from reference TRBV7-2 and TRBJ2-5, is as follows: GAGVSQSPSNKVTEKGKDVELRCDPISGHTALYWYRQSLGQGLEFLIYFQGNSAPDKSGLPSDRFSAERTGGSVSTLTIQRTQQEDSAVYLCASSLGGWGETQYFGPGTRLLVL.

The rearrangement joins TRBV5-8 to TRBJ1-5; TRBD1 aligns across 11 bases. Germline V gene sequence: CDR1 SGHTS, CDR2 YDEGEE. The V and J ends lost 4 bases and 3 bases, in that order; junction bases with no gene match: 15. The CDR3 runs to 19 residues. The CDR3, as DNA: TGTGCCAGCAGCCTCCGATTGGACAGGGGGCCCTCCCACAATCAGCCCCAGCATTTT. Translation: CASSLRLDRGPSHNQPQHF.

This chain joins TRBV6-1 and TRBJ2-4; 7 bases fit TRBD1. Germline V gives CDR1 MNHNS, CDR2 SASEGT. This CDR3 has 13 residues. V trimming: 5 bases; J trimming: 8 bases; junction bases outside the gene matches: 6. Here the CDR3 DNA reads TGTGCCAGCAGTATTGACAGGGCGGACATTCAGTACTTC. Translated: CASSIDRADIQYF.

To note about this clone: At one boundary the junction diverges from the germline segment, which might be a read error. This chain links TRBV7-2 with TRBJ2-1, with TRBD1 matching over 8 bases. Germline-derived CDR1 and CDR2 are SGHTA and FQGNSA. The CDR3 is 15 residues long. In DNA, the CDR3 is TGTGCCAGCAGGTTAGGACAGGGACCATACAATGAGCAGTTCTTC. Protein: CASRLGQGPYNEQFF.

The CDR3 sequence is CAWSPTSETDSPLHF. Written as DNA, the CDR3 is TGTGCCTGGAGCCCAACCTCCGAGACAGATTCACCCCTCCACTTT. The chain uses TRBV30 and TRBJ1-6; possibly TRBD1 for D (5 bases). Trimming shortened V by 3 bases and J by 8 bases, and 17 bases separated the two germline ends. The CDR3 runs to 15 residues. The germline gives CDR1 GTSNPN, CDR2 SVGIG (reference sequence).

V and J are TRBV5-1 and TRBJ2-1; 9 bases are a match to TRBD1. The CDR3 spans 14 residues. CDR1 and CDR2 from the germline V gene are SGHRS and YFSETQ. V shed 4 bases, J shed 8 bases, and the junction held 7 bases outside the gene matches. CDR3 in amino acids: CASSPRTGEDEQFF. The CDR3 DNA reads as TGCGCCAGCAGCCCTCGGACAGGGGAAGATGAGCAGTTCTTC.

The chain is built from TRBV5-6 and TRBJ1-1; maybe TRBD1 (5 bases). Deletions cut 2 bases from V and 5 bases from J, with 10 bases between. CDR3 length: 13 residues. Per the germline V gene, CDR1 is SGHDT and CDR2 is YYEEEE. In DNA form, the CDR3 reads TGTGCCAGCAGCTTTGGGTCAGGGACTGAAGCTTTCTTT. It translates to CASSFGSGTEAFF.

J is TRBJ2-7 and V is TRBV15; 12 bases agree with TRBD1. Losses at the gene ends were 3 bases for V and 6 bases for J; bases not matched to a gene: 18. Germline V gives CDR1 LNHNV, CDR2 YYDKDF (reference sequence). CDR3 length equals 19 residues. CDR3: CATSRTSGQGAERLREQYF. The CDR3 bases are TGTGCCACCAGCAGGACCTCGGGACAGGGGGCGGAGCGCCTCCGCGAGCAGTACTTC.

The V call is TRBV4-1, the J call TRBJ2-5; maybe TRBD1 (6 bases). CDR1 and CDR2 (germline): MGHRA, YSYEKL. This CDR3 comprises 16 residues. V lost 3 bases to trimming and J lost 4 bases, with 18 bases between them. The CDR3 loop reads CASSHNPGAGGETQYF. CDR3 in DNA: TGCGCCAGCAGCCACAACCCAGGGGCGGGTGGAGAGACCCAGTACTTC.